Following are 7 T cell receptor beta chains from one sample sequenced in a study of monozygotic twins with inflammatory bowel disease. TCRdb re-called the 5' RACE reads and shows each CDR3 protein once, DNA omitted. Here the sample table reports some 330,000 distinct CDR3 sequences. What was sequenced was blood. The receptors originated from a human donor with ulcerative colitis or Crohn's disease, or a healthy co-twin of an affected twin (not recorded which).

J is TRBJ2-1 and V is TRBV20-1. The CDR3 is 15 residues long. CDR1 is DFQATT, CDR2 SNEGSKA, per germline (reference sequence). CDR3: CSARDGGRPYNEQFF.

This rearrangement joins TRBV12-3 or TRBV12-4 to TRBJ1-5. This CDR3 has 15 residues. The CDR3 sequence is CASSLGPTRNQPQHF.

The CDR3 here is CSARALARDRGRETQYF. The chain uses TRBV20-1 and TRBJ2-5; the D call of TRBD1 rests on TCRdb alone, since no DNA is present to check it. This CDR3 comprises 17 residues. Germline V CDR1 and CDR2: DFQATT, SNEGSKA (reference sequence).

This chain's CDR3 is CASSENRYEQYF. The rearrangement uses TRBV25-1 and TRBJ2-7. Germline V gene lookup returns CDR1 MGHDK and CDR2 SYGVNS. The CDR3 spans 12 residues.

The chain joins TRBV29-1 to TRBJ2-7; TCRdb outputs TRBD1, but without DNA this stays unchecked. The CDR3 has 14 residues. Germline CDR1 reads SQVTM; CDR2 reads ANQGSEA. The chain's CDR3 is CSVSEGRGVYEQYF.

J is TRBJ2-5 and V is TRBV13; lacking DNA, the TRBD1 call made by TCRdb goes unchecked. The CDR3 has 14 amino acids. In germline, CDR1 is PRHDT, CDR2 FYEKMQ (reference sequence). CDR3 residues: CASSHLREQETQYF.

V and J are TRBV20-1 and TRBJ2-3; with no DNA, the TCRdb D assignment of TRBD2 cannot be verified. This CDR3 is built from 17 residues. CDR1 DFQATT and CDR2 SNEGSKA come from the germline V gene (reference sequence). The CDR3 loop reads CSASSSLAGGRSDTQYF.